This entry describes one T cell receptor (beta chain). The entry originates in a study of blood T cell repertoires in COVID-19. Study in general: There were acute and convalescent COVID-19 samples, and they came from the United States, Italy and Spain. Sources were T cells, B-cell-depleted T cells, or PBMCs; the material itself was cDNA or gDNA.

Looked up from germline, CDR1 is SGHTA and CDR2 is FQGTGA. V was shortened by 4 bases and J by 2 bases, with 14 bases between the two germline ends. The CDR3 consists of 16 residues. In the source study's methods: Estimation of nucleated cell counts was performed using reference gene primer amplification. Profiled with immunoSEQ multiplex PCR; TCRdb holds only in-frame clones, not every one. The V and J calls and the clone size are those of that table, but D and trimming were determined from the DNA. Seen here are some 130,000 clones, 70% to 80% observed once, and the top ten hold 9.5% to 13%. Specimen: peripheral blood. The rearrangement uses TRBV7-3 and TRBJ2-2, with a possible D match to TRBD2 (6 bases). The origin of this receptor is a man aged 60 to 69 who had recovered from COVID-19. Here the CDR3 reads CASSSLGTRNTGELFF. The CDR3 DNA reads as TGTGCCAGCAGCTCCCTCGGGACTCGAAACACCGGGGAGCTGTTTTTT.